Below are 2 T cell receptor beta chains sequenced from a single sample in a study of early stage breast cancer tumors. Profiling relied on immunoSEQ multiplex PCR, and the TCRdb table lists in-frame clones only, not all of them. The sample includes about 51,000 clones, just under 80% of them seen just once. Source material: blood. These receptors came from a person in their forties with breast cancer.

The gene calls are TRBV30 and TRBJ1-6; 7 nucleotides line up with TRBD1. Unmatched junction bases numbered 6, after V lost 3 bases and J lost 4 bases. CDR1 and CDR2 (germline): GTSNPN, SVGIG (reference sequence). The CDR3 totals 15 residues. CDR3 residues: CAWRGRQGYNSPLHF. CDR3 coding DNA: TGTGCCTGGAGAGGGAGACAGGGTTATAATTCACCCCTCCACTTT.

V gene TRBV7-2 combines with J gene TRBJ2-7, with D unclear. Germline V gene sequence: CDR1 SGHTA, CDR2 FQGNSA. V lost 4 bases to trimming and J lost 1 base, with 11 bases between them. CDR3 length: 14 amino acids. The CDR3 loop is CASSSGHASYEQYF. CDR3 nucleotides: TGTGCCAGCAGCTCCGGGCACGCTTCCTACGAGCAGTACTTC.